This TCR beta chain comes out of a study of CD8 T cells in Susac syndrome. Overall study results and limits: The CD4+ T cell repertoires, which came from Susac syndrome patients, showed no sign of clonal expansion.

Reverse transcription of 0.5 to 1 ug RNA was carried out with random hexamers. It was immunoSEQ multiplex PCR that amplified TCR beta CDR3 across 54 Vbeta and 13 Jbeta. TCRdb re-analysed the immunoSEQ multiplex PCR reads in MiXCR, keeping a single row per CDR3 protein. The table includes just over 150,000 distinct CDR3 sequences, roughly 96% detected once. In regard to this clonotype: Its cognate antigen is unknown.

The sample consisted of CD4+ T cells from PBMCs. This receptor was taken from a human donor with Susac syndrome.

CDR3 residues: CASSLTQGRNYGYTF. As DNA, the CDR3 is TGTGCCAGCTCACTCACACAAGGGCGGAACTATGGCTACACCTTC. The genes are TRBV18 and TRBJ1-2, with D hard to call. Looked up from germline, CDR1 is KGHSH and CDR2 is LQKENI. This CDR3 spans 15 amino acids. V gave up 4 bases and J gave up 2 bases, with 14 bases separating them.